One and the same sample provided the 30 T cell receptor beta chains below, sequenced in a study of neoadjuvant nivolumab and ipilimumab in lung cancer. Assay used: immunoSEQ multiplex PCR; TCRdb lists only in-frame clones, some missing. The sample shows over 25,000 clones, around 90% of them seen only once. The sequences come from peripheral blood, collected after neoadjuvant nivolumab, alone or with ipilimumab, at or shortly before surgery. All receptors come from an adult with non-small cell lung cancer.

Here the CDR3 DNA reads TGTGCCAGCAGTGGAAGTTTGCTGTGGGAGACCCAGTACTTC. Translated: CASSGSLLWETQYF. The chain has TRBV2 and TRBJ2-5; D remains unclear. The germline V gene has CDR1 SNHLY and CDR2 FYNNEI. This CDR3 region has 14 residues. The V end lost 4 bases, the J end lost 5 bases, and 14 bases lay between the germline ends.

This chain joins TRBV2 and TRBJ1-1; unclear D gene. The CDR3 sequence is 11 residues long. V dropped 3 bases and J dropped 5 bases, with 4 bases sitting between them. The germline gives CDR1 SNHLY, CDR2 FYNNEI. CDR3 nucleotides: TGTGCCAGCAGTGAGTTTACTGAAGCTTTCTTT. This gives the protein CASSEFTEAFF. The whole variable domain, remainder taken from reference TRBV2 and TRBJ1-1, is EPEVTQTPSHQVTQMGQEVILRCVPISNHLYFYWYRQILGQKVEFLVSFYNNEISEKSEIFDDQFSVERPDGSNFTLKIRSTKLEDSAMYFCASSEFTEAFFGQGTRLTVV.

The chain links TRBV19 to TRBJ1-1; no clear D. CDR1 is LNHDA, CDR2 SQIVND, per germline (reference sequence). V was pared by 6 bases and J by 3 bases, with 17 bases between. The CDR3 consists of 15 residues. DNA for the CDR3: TGTGCCAGTAGCCTCCAAACTGACGGTTACACTGAAGCTTTCTTT. Its protein product is CASSLQTDGYTEAFF.

The chain recombines TRBV6-5 with TRBJ2-3; TRBD1 matches at 8 bases. Germline values: CDR1 MNHEY, CDR2 SVGAGI. The V segment lost 6 bases and the J segment 1 base; nucleotides outside the gene matches: 3. The CDR3 is made up of 14 amino acids. CDR3 coding DNA: TGTGCCAGCAGCAGGGGGCCGCGCACAGATACGCAGTATTTT. Translated: CASSRGPRTDTQYF.

This chain uses TRBV10-2 with TRBJ2-3, with D unresolved. The length of the CDR3 is 13 residues. The germline V gene has CDR1 WSHSY and CDR2 SAAADI. Trimming removed 3 bases at V and 2 bases at J, with 6 bases between. This CDR3 is CASSDGPTDTQYF. Written as DNA, the CDR3 is TGCGCCAGCAGTGATGGACCCACAGATACGCAGTATTTT.

The CDR3 region has the DNA TGTGCCAGCAGCCCCTCTAGCGGGAGTAGAGGGACCCAGTACTTC. Its translation: CASSPSSGSRGTQYF. This chain links TRBV7-9 with TRBJ2-5, with 10 bases aligning to TRBD2. J lost 7 bases, V lost 5 bases, and 10 bases had no gene match. Germline CDR1 and CDR2: SEHNR and FQNEAQ (reference sequence). CDR3 length: 15 amino acids. The entire variable domain, with the rest obtained from reference TRBV7-9 and TRBJ2-5, is as follows: DTGVSQNPRHKITKRGQNVTFRCDPISEHNRLYWYRQTLGQGPEFLTYFQNEAQLEKSRLLSDRFSAERPKGSFSTLEIQRTEQGDSAMYLCASSPSSGSRGTQYFGPGTRLLVL.

V is TRBV18 and J is TRBJ1-1; possibly TRBD1 for D (6 bases). V dropped 6 bases and J dropped 7 bases, with 12 bases sitting between them. Germline V gives CDR1 KGHSH, CDR2 LQKENI. There are 12 residues in the CDR3. The CDR3 loop reads CASSPGAVEAFF. CDR3 nucleotides: TGTGCCAGCTCCCCAGGGGCTGTTGAAGCTTTCTTT.

The chain joins TRBV7-9 to TRBJ2-7; no reliable D call. The V and J ends lost 5 bases and 0 bases respectively, with 5 bases between them. The CDR3 is 12 residues long. Germline CDR1 reads SEHNR; CDR2 reads FQNEAQ (reference sequence). Here the CDR3 DNA reads TGTGCCAGCAGCGTGAGCTCCTACGAGCAGTACTTC. Translation: CASSVSSYEQYF.

The V gene is TRBV15, the J gene TRBJ2-7; 9 bases match TRBD1. Germline lookup yields CDR1 LNHNV and CDR2 YYDKDF (reference sequence). Trimming at V came to 4 bases and at J to 6 bases, leaving 10 bases not matched to a gene. The CDR3 loop spans 15 amino acids. CDR3 region: CATSKTGTGMAEQYF. CDR3 nucleotides: TGTGCCACCAGCAAAACTGGGACAGGGATGGCCGAGCAGTACTTC.

V usage is TRBV6-6 and J usage is TRBJ1-2; no reliable D call. Germline V CDR1 and CDR2: MNHNY, SVGAGI (reference sequence). Deletions cut 2 bases from V and 3 bases from J, with 4 bases between. The CDR3 spans 12 residues. The CDR3 DNA reads as TGTGCCAGCAGTTACCTGGACTATGGCTACACCTTC. Its translation: CASSYLDYGYTF.

V gene TRBV5-4 combines with J gene TRBJ1-1; D uncertain. Germline CDR1 is SGHNT and CDR2 is YYREEE (reference sequence). V dropped 0 bases and J dropped 1 base, with 7 bases sitting between them. This CDR3 contains 14 residues. The CDR3 here is CASSLGGKNTEAFF. The CDR3 bases are TGTGCCAGCAGCTTGGGCGGTAAGAACACTGAAGCTTTCTTT.

The rearrangement uses TRBV11-1 and TRBJ2-6; 7 nucleotides match TRBD2. CDR3 size: 15 residues. The V and J ends lost 3 bases and 2 bases, in that order; junction bases with no gene match: 1. Germline V CDR1 and CDR2: SGHAT, FQDESV (reference sequence). The CDR3 bases are TGTGCCAGCAGCTTCCGGGAGGCTGGGGCCAACGTCCTGACTTTC. The encoded protein is CASSFREAGANVLTF.

The gene calls are TRBV5-4 and TRBJ2-7; 10 nucleotides agree with TRBD2. This CDR3 spans 14 amino acids. The germline V gene has CDR1 SGHNT and CDR2 YYREEE (reference sequence). The J segment lost 2 bases and the V segment lost 4 bases, leaving 3 bases of the junction unmatched. DNA of the CDR3: TGTGCCAGCAGCCTTAGCGGGAGGACCTACGAGCAGTACTTC. Its protein is CASSLSGRTYEQYF.

The J gene is TRBJ1-2, the V gene TRBV7-2; a possible D gene is TRBD1 (6 bases). The CDR3 consists of 13 residues. Germline V gene lookup returns CDR1 SGHTA and CDR2 FQGNSA. The V end was cut by 6 bases, the J end by 4 bases, with 12 bases between. The CDR3 DNA follows: TGTGCCAGCAGTACGACAGGCGGCTATGGCTACACCTTC. It codes for CASSTTGGYGYTF.

The rearrangement links TRBV6-5 to TRBJ2-3, with a possible D match to TRBD2 (6 bases). The ends were cut back, 0 bases at V and 3 bases at J, with 10 bases in the middle. The CDR3 is 15 amino acids. Germline loops: CDR1 MNHEY, CDR2 SVGAGI. CDR3 DNA sequence: TGTGCCAGCAGTTACTCGTGGGCGGGGACAGATACGCAGTATTTT. It codes for CASSYSWAGTDTQYF.

This chain connects TRBV11-3 to TRBJ2-1, with 14 nucleotides matching TRBD2. The germline gives CDR1 SGHNT, CDR2 YENEEA. The CDR3 spans 15 residues. J lost 12 bases, V lost 5 bases, and 9 bases had no gene match. CDR3 sequence: CASSPSGLAGERQFF. CDR3 nucleotide sequence: TGTGCCAGCAGCCCCTCGGGACTAGCGGGAGAAAGGCAGTTCTTC.

The V gene is TRBV5-1, the J gene TRBJ2-5; the D is unclear. This CDR3 contains 13 residues. Germline CDR1 is SGHRS and CDR2 is YFSETQ. The V end was cut by 0 bases, the J end by 2 bases, with 5 bases between. The CDR3 is CASSLDTQETQYF. The CDR3 coding sequence is TGCGCCAGCAGCTTGGATACTCAAGAGACCCAGTACTTC.

This clone was detected a few times. V and J are TRBV5-1 and TRBJ2-7; D is perhaps TRBD2 (5 bases). From germline, CDR1 is SGHRS and CDR2 YFSETQ. CDR3 length: 14 amino acids. The germline V and J ends were trimmed by 0 bases and 3 bases, with 10 bases remaining between them. The CDR3: CASSLEGDLYEQYF. CDR3 sequence (DNA): TGCGCCAGCAGCTTGGAGGGAGACCTCTACGAGCAGTACTTC.

This rearrangement joins TRBV2 to TRBJ1-1; D may be TRBD1 (5 bases). CDR3 size: 12 residues. The germline V gene has CDR1 SNHLY and CDR2 FYNNEI. Trimming removed 5 bases at V and 10 bases at J, with 14 bases between. The CDR3 spells CASSYQGWGAFF. The CDR3 DNA reads TGTGCCAGCAGTTACCAGGGTTGGGGAGCTTTCTTT.

The chain has TRBV5-5 and TRBJ1-1; TRBD1 is a possible D gene (5 bases). Trimming pared 4 bases from V and 0 bases from J, leaving 13 bases between. This CDR3 contains 15 residues. Germline V gene data show CDR1 as SGHKS and CDR2 as YYEKEE (reference sequence). The CDR3 loop is CASSQKTDMNTEAFF. CDR3 bases: TGTGCCAGCAGCCAGAAGACAGACATGAACACTGAAGCTTTCTTT.

CDR3 amino acids: CASKGQAGNQPQHF. CDR3 bases: TGTGCCAGTAAGGGACAGGCGGGCAATCAGCCCCAGCATTTT. V gene TRBV19 combines with J gene TRBJ1-5; 8 positions match TRBD1. The CDR3 is 14 residues long. V shed 7 bases and J 2 bases; nucleotides not matched to a gene: 4. Looked up from germline, CDR1 is LNHDA and CDR2 is SQIVND (reference sequence).

This chain joins TRBV5-1 and TRBJ2-2; D remains unclear. The CDR3 sequence is 12 residues long. Per the germline V gene, CDR1 is SGHRS and CDR2 is YFSETQ. The V gene lost 4 bases and the J gene lost 1 base, with 2 bases spanning the gap. CDR3 DNA sequence: TGCGCCAGCAGCCGGAACACCGGGGAGCTGTTTTTT. Its translation is CASSRNTGELFF.

The chain carries TRBV6-1 and TRBJ2-7; TRBD1 might be the D (6 bases). In germline, CDR1 is MNHNS, CDR2 SASEGT. The CDR3 is made up of 13 amino acids. Trimming cost V 8 bases and J 2 bases, with 13 bases left between them. CDR3 loop: CASRNRATYEQYF. The CDR3 DNA sequence: TGTGCCAGCCGGAACAGGGCCACCTACGAGCAGTACTTC.

The chain employs TRBV19 and TRBJ1-5; no reliable D call. The CDR3 covers 14 residues. Per the germline V gene, CDR1 is LNHDA and CDR2 is SQIVND (reference sequence). V shed 8 bases and J shed 4 bases, with 15 bases lying between them. CDR3: CASRRRDPNQPQHF. The CDR3 DNA reads as TGTGCCAGTCGTCGGCGGGATCCAAATCAGCCCCAGCATTTT. The full variable domain, in which reference TRBV19 and TRBJ1-5 provide the parts outside the CDR3, is DGGITQSPKYLFRKEGQNVTLSCEQNLNHDAMYWYRQDPGQGLRLIYYSQIVNDFQKGDIAEGYSVSREKKESFPLTVTSAQKNPTAFYLCASRRRDPNQPQHFGDGTRLSIL.

J is TRBJ1-1 and V is TRBV2; D unclear. This CDR3 region has 10 residues. Trimming left V 7 bases short and J 9 bases short, with 9 bases between. Germline CDR1 reads SNHLY; CDR2 reads FYNNEI. CDR3 sequence: CASMGRKAFF. The CDR3 DNA reads as TGTGCCAGCATGGGCAGGAAAGCTTTCTTT.

The gene calls are TRBV7-6 and TRBJ1-1; 7 bases match TRBD1. CDR1 is SGHVS and CDR2 is FNYEAQ in the germline V gene. V dropped 1 base and J dropped 4; count of bases not matched to a gene: 3. The CDR3 totals 14 residues. CDR3 amino acids: CASSLGQGVTEAFF. The CDR3 region has the DNA TGTGCCAGCAGCTTAGGACAGGGAGTCACTGAAGCTTTCTTT.

The chain uses TRBV6-5 and TRBJ1-1; D gene ambiguous. The germline gives CDR1 MNHEY, CDR2 SVGAGI. V dropped 11 bases and J dropped 10 bases, with 14 bases sitting between them. The CDR3 runs 10 residues. CDR3: CAAGYFGAFF. The DNA for the CDR3 is TGTGCCGCGGGGTACTTTGGAGCTTTCTTT.

V and J are TRBV12-5 and TRBJ2-1, with D unclear. V lost 5 bases and J 10 bases, leaving 9 bases between the germline ends. Germline V gives CDR1 LGHNT, CDR2 FRNRAP. This CDR3 is built from 11 residues. The CDR3 region has the DNA TGTGCTAGTGGTAAAGCCGGGGAGCAGTTCTTC. It specifies CASGKAGEQFF. Using reference TRBV12-5 and TRBJ2-1 for the parts outside the CDR3, the full variable domain is DARVTQTPRHKVTEMGQEVTMRCQPILGHNTVFWYRQTMMQGLELLAYFRNRAPLDDSGMPKDRFSAEMPDATLATLKIQPSEPRDSAVYFCASGKAGEQFFGPGTRLTVL.

The chain uses TRBV19 and TRBJ1-5; 9 bases match TRBD1. Germline V lookup: CDR1 LNHDA, CDR2 SQIVND (reference sequence). The CDR3 runs 17 residues. The trim removed 10 bases at V and 0 bases at J, leaving 13 bases unmatched. CDR3 region: CATRHGTGPNSNQPQHF. CDR3 DNA sequence: TGTGCCACCCGCCACGGGACAGGGCCAAATAGCAATCAGCCCCAGCATTTT.

This clone showed up just once. The chain employs TRBV2 and TRBJ2-2; D unresolved. The germline V and J ends were trimmed by 3 bases and 1 base, with 12 bases remaining between them. Germline V gene data show CDR1 as SNHLY and CDR2 as FYNNEI. The CDR3 is made up of 16 amino acids. The CDR3: CASSEISNRNTGELFF. CDR3 coding DNA: TGTGCCAGCAGTGAGATTAGTAATCGGAACACCGGGGAGCTGTTTTTT.